Each of the 21 T cell receptor beta chains below was sequenced from the same sample in a study of blood T cells in healthy people across ages. Primed by a sample-barcoded 5' primer and a J-beta primer mix, a second PCR proceeded for 7 to 11 cycles. TCRdb re-called the 5' RACE reads through MiXCR, storing one row per CDR3 protein. Of 700,000 to 950,000 distinct CDR3 sequences in the sample, roughly 43% were seen once. Sequencing used blood. These TCRs come from a woman between 55 and 75 years old in good health.

This chain connects TRBV3-1 to TRBJ2-1; the D gene is possibly TRBD2 (6 bases). The V end was cut by 4 bases, the J end by 8 bases, with 12 bases between. This CDR3 region has 13 residues. Germline V gene sequence: CDR1 LGHDT, CDR2 YNNKEL (reference sequence). The CDR3 region is CASSLGGNYEQFF. The CDR3 DNA is TGTGCCAGCAGCCTGGGGGGAAACTATGAGCAGTTCTTC.

The chain recombines TRBV15 with TRBJ2-1, with 9 nucleotides matching TRBD2. V gave up 4 bases and J gave up 4 bases; unmatched junction bases: 2. Germline values: CDR1 LNHNV, CDR2 YYDKDF (reference sequence). The CDR3 consists of 14 residues. In nucleotides, the CDR3 is TGTGCCACCAGCAAGCGGGGGGTTTACAATGAGCAGTTCTTC. It encodes CATSKRGVYNEQFF.

This rearrangement joins TRBV6-2 or TRBV6-3 to TRBJ2-1; weak D call: TRBD2 (6 bases). CDR1 and CDR2 (germline): MNHEY, SVGEGT. Between the trimmed V and J ends, which lost 0 bases and 6 bases, there was a span of 15 bases. The CDR3 totals 16 residues. The CDR3 DNA follows: TGTGCCAGCAGTTACTCGGGCAGGCGGGATGGCAATGAGCAGTTCTTC. It yields the protein CASSYSGRRDGNEQFF.

This clonotype was seen only a few times. This chain joins TRBV18 and TRBJ2-7; no clear D gene. V lost 3 bases, J lost 1 base, and 13 bases lay in between. This CDR3 comprises 15 residues. Germline V gene data show CDR1 as KGHSH and CDR2 as LQKENI. DNA of the CDR3: TGTGCCAGCTCACCCTACCCTTCACCGTCCTACGAGCAGTACTTC. It encodes CASSPYPSPSYEQYF.

The J gene is TRBJ2-7, the V gene TRBV7-9; tentatively, D is TRBD2 (5 bases). The CDR3 consists of 15 residues. CDR1 and CDR2 from the germline V gene are SEHNR and FQNEAQ (reference sequence). Trimming stripped 1 base from V and 3 bases from J, with 13 bases between. In DNA, the CDR3 is TGTGCCAGCAGCTTAGTGAGAGGGTTTAACTACGAGCAGTACTTC. It is translated as CASSLVRGFNYEQYF.

The chain carries TRBV12-3 or TRBV12-4 and TRBJ1-5, with D possibly matching TRBD1 (5 bases). The CDR3 has 17 residues. V gave up 6 bases and J gave up 9 bases, with 27 bases separating them. CDR3 DNA: TGTGCCAGCAGCCGCGGCCCGCAGGGCCATCCGGGTCGGCCCCAGCATTTT. The encoded protein is CASSRGPQGHPGRPQHF.

Concerning this clonotype: This may be a read error, as it is one base from a much larger clone. This chain uses TRBV7-2 with TRBJ2-3; TRBD2 might be the D (6 bases). Germline V gives CDR1 SGHTA, CDR2 FQGNSA. This CDR3 has 16 amino acids. V lost 2 bases to trimming and J lost 2 bases, with 14 bases between them. The CDR3 region has the DNA TGTGCCAGCAGCTTATCACGGGGGTGGGACACAGATACGCAGTATTTT. Translation gives CASSLSRGWDTDTQYF.

The chain has TRBV27 and TRBJ2-3; TRBD1 is a possible D gene (5 bases). CDR1 and CDR2 from the germline V gene are MNHEY and SMNVEV (reference sequence). V gave up 4 bases and J gave up 5 bases, with 13 bases separating them. The CDR3 runs to 14 residues. CDR3 region: CASSWGGIKDTQYF. DNA of the CDR3: TGTGCCAGCAGTTGGGGCGGAATCAAAGATACGCAGTATTTT.

The table lists this clonotype with a few counts. The chain has TRBV7-8 and TRBJ2-1; TRBD2 aligns across 7 bases. The CDR3 covers 16 residues. The germline CDR1 and CDR2 sequences are SGHVS and FQNEAQ. V was pared by 7 bases and J by 2 bases, with 11 bases of the junction left unmatched. The chain's CDR3 is CASNKVGEGTYNEQFF. The CDR3 bases are TGTGCCAGCAACAAAGTGGGGGAGGGAACCTACAATGAGCAGTTCTTC. Combining the CDR3 with reference TRBV7-8 and TRBJ2-1 gives the whole variable domain GAGVSQSPRYKVAKRGQDVALRCDPISGHVSLFWYQQALGQGPEFLTYFQNEAQLDKSGLPSDRFFAERPEGSVSTLKIQRTQQEDSAVYLCASNKVGEGTYNEQFFGPGTRLTVL.

Points on this clonotype: Possible read error: a much larger clone is one base away. The V call is TRBV7-3, the J call TRBJ2-3; D is uncertain. Per germline, CDR1 SGHTA and CDR2 FQGTGA. The CDR3 runs to 13 residues. Here the CDR3 DNA reads TGTGCCAGCAGGTTATCTGGCACCGATACGCAGTATTTT. It translates to CASRLSGTDTQYF.

This chain connects TRBV5-1 to TRBJ2-4; 7 bases match TRBD2. TRBJ2-5 matches the DNA end more closely, so the J call is doubtful. The CDR3 extends over 15 amino acids. CDR1 is SGHRS and CDR2 is YFSETQ in the germline V gene. The CDR3 nucleotides are TGCGCCAGCAGCTTGCGGAGCGGGGACCAAGAGACCCAGTACTTC. It codes for CASSLRSGDQETQYF.

The chain recombines TRBV6-4 with TRBJ2-3; TRBD2 aligns across 8 bases. J gave up 4 bases and V 0 bases, and 3 bases lay outside the gene matches. The CDR3 is 15 residues long. Germline lookup yields CDR1 MRHNA and CDR2 SNTAGT. DNA of the CDR3: TGTGCCAGCAGTGACTCGAGCGGGGGCGCAGATACGCAGTATTTT. This translates into CASSDSSGGADTQYF.

This clonotype has at least ten counts. This chain joins TRBV7-2 and TRBJ2-1, with D perhaps being TRBD1 or TRBD2 (6 bases each). Germline CDR1 SGHTA, CDR2 FQGNSA. This CDR3 is built from 15 residues. V was shortened by 1 base and J by 8 bases, with 15 bases between the two germline ends. The DNA of the CDR3 is TGTGCCAGCAGCTTAGGGGACACGGGGGTTGATGAGCAGTTCTTC. Its protein product is CASSLGDTGVDEQFF.

Turning to this clonotype: The junction departs from germline at one end; a sequencing error may be responsible. This chain uses TRBV10-3 with TRBJ2-4; D is perhaps TRBD1 or TRBD2 (6 bases each). Germline V gives CDR1 ENHRY, CDR2 SYGVKD. The CDR3 totals 18 residues. The CDR3 here is CAISEDFGAPGAKNIQYF. For the CDR3, the DNA is TGTGCCATCAGTGAGGATTTTGGGGCGCCGGGGGCCAAGAACATTCAGTACTTC.

This clonotype has a count of ten or more. The chain employs TRBV20-1 and TRBJ1-2, with D unresolved. Trimming removed 5 bases at V and 7 bases at J, with 17 bases between. This CDR3 spans 13 amino acids. Germline assignment: CDR1 DFQATT and CDR2 SNEGSKA (reference sequence). Here the CDR3 reads CSASKRTGGGYTF. DNA of the CDR3: TGCAGTGCTTCCAAGCGGACCGGAGGTGGCTACACCTTC.

As concerns this clonotype: One base away lies a much larger clone, so this may be a sequencing read error. The chain joins TRBV10-3 to TRBJ2-7, with D possibly TRBD2 on 5 matching bases. The J call may be incorrect, as the DNA end agrees better with TRBJ2-5. The CDR3 sequence is 15 residues long. CDR1 ENHRY and CDR2 SYGVKD come from the germline V gene. CDR3 amino acids: CAISESREEHETQYF. CDR3 DNA sequence: TGTGCCATCAGTGAGTCCCGGGAAGAGCATGAGACCCAGTACTTC.

This clonotype was recorded only once. V is TRBV20-1 and J is TRBJ2-3, with unresolved D. Germline CDR1 DFQATT, CDR2 SNEGSKA (reference sequence). CDR3 length equals 13 residues. V gave up 6 bases and J gave up 4 bases, with 14 bases separating them. In nucleotides, the CDR3 is TGCAGTGCCAACCGAGAGTTAGCAGATACGCAGTATTTT. This codes for CSANRELADTQYF.

Comments on this clonotype: The germline gene is not matched at one end of the junction; a read error may be the cause. The CDR3 region has the DNA TGCGCCAGCAGGGGGTCCTACACAGGTACGCAGTATTTT. Its protein is CASRGSYTGTQYF. The chain has TRBV12-3 or TRBV12-4 and TRBJ2-3; 7 bases are a match to TRBD1. The CDR3 is made up of 13 amino acids.

A word on this clonotype: This could be a read error, since a much larger clone is one nucleotide away. This rearrangement joins TRBV20-1 to TRBJ2-1; 10 nucleotides match TRBD2. CDR1 is DFQATT, CDR2 SNEGSKA, per germline (reference sequence). The CDR3 is 15 residues long. V lost 2 bases, J lost 8 bases, and 9 bases stayed unmatched. CDR3 region: CSARYGTSVVYEQFF. CDR3 DNA: TGCAGTGCTAGATACGGGACTAGCGTAGTCTATGAGCAGTTCTTC.

This clonotype was detected many times. This chain joins TRBV25-1 and TRBJ2-7; TRBD2 matches 8 bases. Germline V gene lookup returns CDR1 MGHDK and CDR2 SYGVNS. V gave up 1 base and J gave up 2 bases; unmatched junction bases: 7. The CDR3 has 16 amino acids. The CDR3 nucleotides are TGTGCCAGCAGTGAATCCTCCGGGACTAGACCCTACGAGCAGTACTTC. Translating gives CASSESSGTRPYEQYF.

V is TRBV20-1 and J is TRBJ2-7; D gene uncertain. The J call may be in error: the DNA end matches TRBJ2-5 better. Germline V lookup: CDR1 DFQATT, CDR2 SNEGSKA (reference sequence). This CDR3 is 13 amino acids long. The CDR3 DNA sequence: TGCAGTGCTAGAATCACCAGGCAAGAGACCCAGTACTTC. Amino acids: CSARITRQETQYF.